The 30 T cell receptor beta chains below were found in one sample sequenced in a study of spatial heterogeneity in lung cancer (dated by TCRdb to the late 2010s). On the study overall, not on this receptor specifically: The tumor nonsynonymous mutation count correlated with the number of expanded alpha and beta TCRs within the tumor.

The protocol used for the library was 5' RACE. The instrument was a NextSeq 500. Using fastp trimming at Q25 and MiXCR clonotype assembly, TCRdb reanalyzed the public sequencing data and kept in-frame beta chains. Records with the same CDR3 protein are collapsed into one entry carrying the most frequent genes and DNA. This sample holds roughly 4,000 distinct CDR3 sequences; 4.5% to 6.5% were observed only once. The top ten constitute 25% to 35% of the sample. These TCRs are of unknown antigen specificity. In the paper's terms, the time point label means: sample taken at primary tumor resection. The sequenced sample was lung tumor tissue, obtained at surgery. These receptors were collected from a female donor with early-stage non-small cell lung cancer.

This clonotype is labeled as medium-sized. This chain joins TRBV24-1 and TRBJ2-1; 11 bases agree with TRBD2. With V trimmed by 1 base and J by 6 bases, 4 bases remained unmatched. The CDR3 spans 16 residues. Germline V lookup: CDR1 KGHDR, CDR2 SFDVKD. This CDR3 reads CATSDFSGGGLNEQFF. CDR3 in DNA: TGTGCCACCAGTGATTTTAGCGGGGGGGGACTCAATGAGCAGTTCTTC.

This clonotype is large within its sample. The rearrangement uses TRBV15 and TRBJ2-3; D unresolved. Germline assignment: CDR1 LNHNV and CDR2 YYDKDF (reference sequence). The V and J ends lost 0 bases and 14 bases respectively, with 6 bases between them. This CDR3 is 10 amino acids long. CDR3 protein: CATSRDRVYF. The CDR3 region has the DNA TGTGCCACCAGCAGAGATAGGGTGTATTTT.

This clonotype appeared a few times. The chain has TRBV6-5 and TRBJ2-3, with D possibly being TRBD2 (5 bases). CDR3 length equals 12 residues. Germline-derived CDR1 and CDR2 are MNHEY and SVGAGI. The V and J ends lost 5 bases and 3 bases respectively, with 6 bases between them. CDR3 sequence reads: CASSGGTDTQYF. The CDR3 nucleotides read TGTGCCAGCAGTGGAGGAACAGATACGCAGTATTTT.

This clonotype is medium-sized within its sample. The chain has TRBV20-1 and TRBJ2-1, with 7 bases identical to TRBD2. V lost 7 bases to trimming and J lost 6 bases; unmatched junction nucleotides: 12. CDR1 and CDR2 (germline): DFQATT, SNEGSKA (reference sequence). The CDR3 is 14 residues long. CDR3 region: CSGLSSRTSNEQFF. Here the CDR3 DNA reads TGCAGTGGGTTATCCTCTCGGACTAGCAATGAGCAGTTCTTC.

Within the sample, this clonotype is medium-sized. This rearrangement joins TRBV12-3 or TRBV12-4 to TRBJ2-7; 13 bases line up with TRBD2. V was clipped by 6 bases and J by 9 bases; unmatched bases: 11. The CDR3 is 15 amino acids. DNA for the CDR3: TGTGCCAGCAGCAAGGGACTAGCGGGACCTATCGCGCAGTACTTC. Its protein product is CASSKGLAGPIAQYF.

This clonotype is medium-sized within its sample. This chain joins TRBV7-9 and TRBJ1-2; D is undetermined. The CDR3 sequence is 13 residues long. Germline CDR1 SEHNR, CDR2 FQNEAQ (reference sequence). V dropped 2 bases and J dropped 8 bases, with 12 bases sitting between them. CDR3 sequence (DNA): TGTGCCAGCAGCTTAAAGGGTTCCGGGGGCTACACCTTC. Translated: CASSLKGSGGYTF.

This clonotype occurred many times. The V and J genes are TRBV7-7 and TRBJ2-5; no clear D. The CDR3 totals 14 residues. Germline V gene data show CDR1 as SSHAT and CDR2 as FNYEAQ (reference sequence). Trimming took 5 bases from V and 2 from J, leaving 12 bases between them. CDR3 region: CASSAAGWQETQYF. DNA of the CDR3: TGTGCCAGCAGCGCGGCCGGGTGGCAAGAGACCCAGTACTTC.

This clonotype was picked up a small number of times. The CDR3 DNA reads TGCGCCAGCAGCTTGGAACAGGGCGGAAACACCATATATTTT. This encodes CASSLEQGGNTIYF. The V gene is TRBV5-1, the J gene TRBJ1-3; perhaps TRBD1 as D (6 bases). From germline, CDR1 is SGHRS and CDR2 YFSETQ. Deletions cut 0 bases from V and 4 bases from J, with 8 bases between. CDR3 length equals 14 residues.

In its sample, this clonotype was seen a few times. This chain links TRBV9 with TRBJ2-3; D assignment may be TRBD1 or TRBD2 (5 bases each). Germline V gene lookup returns CDR1 SGDLS and CDR2 YYNGEE. V gave up 2 bases and J gave up 3 bases, with 16 bases separating them. This CDR3 is built from 16 residues. CDR3 sequence reads: CASSVETGRSTDTQYF. CDR3 DNA: TGTGCCAGCAGCGTGGAAACGGGACGAAGTACAGATACGCAGTATTTT. The whole variable domain, remainder taken from reference TRBV9 and TRBJ2-3, is DSGVTQTPKHLITATGQRVTLRCSPRSGDLSVYWYQQSLDQGLQFLIQYYNGEERAKGNILERFSAQQFPDLHSELNLSSLELGDSALYFCASSVETGRSTDTQYFGPGTRLTVL.

By sample fraction, this clonotype is medium-sized (0.01 to 0.1%). The rearrangement joins TRBV12-3 or TRBV12-4 to TRBJ2-3; D is undetermined. With 6 bases removed from V and 0 bases from J, the gap between germline ends came to 4 bases. The CDR3 has 12 residues. The CDR3 nucleotides read TGTGCCAGCAGCCACAGCACAGATACGCAGTATTTT. Translating gives CASSHSTDTQYF.

This clonotype was seen many times. The chain is built from TRBV7-2 and TRBJ2-3; 9 bases fit TRBD1. Germline V gene sequence: CDR1 SGHTA, CDR2 FQGNSA. The CDR3 covers 16 residues. With 5 bases clipped from V and 3 bases from J, the junction kept 9 bases outside the gene matches. The CDR3 DNA reads TGTGCCAGCAGCCCCGGATTGGACAGGGGTACAGATACGCAGTATTTT. Translation: CASSPGLDRGTDTQYF.

This clonotype was picked up many times. This chain connects TRBV11-2 to TRBJ2-2; no firm D call. This CDR3 is 16 amino acids long. The V end was cut by 5 bases, the J end by 2 bases, with 15 bases between. The V gene's germline CDR1 is SGHAT and CDR2 FQNNGV. CDR3 loop: CASSPLGPPNTGELFF. DNA of the CDR3: TGTGCCAGCAGCCCTCTAGGCCCCCCCAACACCGGGGAGCTGTTTTTT. The variable domain in full, completed from reference TRBV11-2 and TRBJ2-2, reads EAGVAQSPRYKIIEKRQSVAFWCNPISGHATLYWYQQILGQGPKLLIQFQNNGVVDDSQLPKDRFSAERLKGVDSTLKIQPAKLEDSAVYLCASSPLGPPNTGELFFGEGSRLTVL.

This clonotype was detected many times. The gene calls are TRBV28 and TRBJ2-5, with a tentative D call TRBD1 (5 bases). The CDR3 extends over 15 amino acids. Germline CDR1 reads MDHEN; CDR2 reads SYDVKM. Trimming pared 1 base from V and 4 bases from J, leaving 13 bases between. The CDR3 loop is CASSLLVGVVETQYF. For the CDR3, the DNA is TGTGCCAGCAGTTTATTAGTAGGGGTGGTAGAGACCCAGTACTTC.

By share, this clonotype ranks as medium-sized. The chain combines TRBV14 with TRBJ2-4, with D possibly TRBD2 on 5 matching bases. Trimming removed 4 bases at V and 0 bases at J, with 10 bases between. Germline CDR1 and CDR2: SGHDN and FVKESK. The CDR3 is 15 residues long. CDR3 DNA sequence: TGTGCCAGCAGCCGTCCCAGCGGAGCCAAAAACATTCAGTACTTC. It encodes CASSRPSGAKNIQYF.

Sample share makes this clonotype medium-sized. V and J are TRBV5-1 and TRBJ2-5; D ambiguous. Germline V gene data show CDR1 as SGHRS and CDR2 as YFSETQ. V was clipped by 0 bases and J by 2 bases, with 14 bases between them. The length of the CDR3 is 16 residues. This chain's CDR3 is CASSLAGSHKQETQYF. The CDR3 bases are TGCGCCAGCAGCTTGGCCGGCAGCCACAAACAAGAGACCCAGTACTTC.

This clonotype qualifies as medium-sized. V gene TRBV28 combines with J gene TRBJ2-3; D might be TRBD2 (6 bases). This CDR3 spans 13 amino acids. CDR1 and CDR2 (germline): MDHEN, SYDVKM. The V and J ends lost 6 bases and 5 bases respectively, with 12 bases between them. The DNA of the CDR3 is TGTGCCAGCAGCCCAACGGGACTAGATACGCAGTATTTT. Its translation is CASSPTGLDTQYF.

This clonotype counts as medium-sized. The CDR3 loop is CSERSGSTDTQYF. The CDR3 DNA sequence: TGCAGTGAGCGCAGCGGGAGCACAGATACGCAGTATTTT. The chain employs TRBV20-1 and TRBJ2-3; D is perhaps TRBD2 (6 bases). The CDR3 runs 13 residues. The germline gives CDR1 DFQATT, CDR2 SNEGSKA (reference sequence). V dropped 7 bases and J dropped 0 bases, with 11 bases sitting between them.

This clonotype was picked up many times. The J gene is TRBJ1-2, the V gene TRBV7-8; 8 positions match TRBD1. CDR3 size: 14 residues. Germline lookup yields CDR1 SGHVS and CDR2 FQNEAQ. V lost 7 bases and J lost 2; bases outside the gene matches: 6. The CDR3 coding sequence is TGTGCCAGCACCCTACAGGGGGGGAACTATGGCTACACCTTC. Protein: CASTLQGGNYGYTF.

This clonotype turned up a few times. V gene TRBV6-2 or TRBV6-3 combines with J gene TRBJ2-7; D call uncertain. Per germline, CDR1 MNHEY and CDR2 SVGEGT. V lost 6 bases, J lost 0 bases, and 6 bases lay in between. The CDR3 sequence is 12 residues long. The CDR3 region has the DNA TGTGCCAGCAGCCGTAGCTCCTACGAGCAGTACGTC. Its protein product is CASSRSSYEQYV.

This clonotype was picked up many times. The chain carries TRBV28 and TRBJ2-7; 8 nucleotides line up with TRBD1. The CDR3 sequence is 14 residues long. Losses at the gene ends were 3 bases for V and 4 bases for J; bases not matched to a gene: 5. CDR1 and CDR2 (germline): MDHEN, SYDVKM. CDR3 nucleotides: TGTGCCAGCAGTTTCCCCGGGACAGGTTACGAGCAGTACTTC. Protein: CASSFPGTGYEQYF.

In its sample, this clonotype is medium-sized (0.01 to 0.1%). The chain has TRBV10-2 and TRBJ1-5, with a possible D match to TRBD1 (5 bases). The CDR3 is 16 amino acids. Per germline, CDR1 WSHSY and CDR2 SAAADI. Trimming pared 0 bases from V and 1 base from J, leaving 10 bases between. The CDR3 DNA sequence: TGCGCCAGCAGTGAGTCCCCAGGGAACAGCAATCAGCCCCAGCATTTT. Translated, it gives CASSESPGNSNQPQHF.

This clonotype is medium-sized by share. The chain combines TRBV4-2 with TRBJ2-7, with D tentatively TRBD2 (6 bases). The CDR3 spans 16 residues. V lost 0 bases to trimming and J lost 0 bases, with 12 bases between them. CDR1 is LGHNA and CDR2 is YNFKEQ in the germline V gene. CDR3 in amino acids: CASSQEALGGSYEQYF. The CDR3 coding sequence is TGTGCCAGCAGCCAAGAAGCCCTGGGGGGCTCCTACGAGCAGTACTTC.

The V call is TRBV5-4, the J call TRBJ2-3; no clear D gene. CDR1 and CDR2 (germline): SGHNT, YYREEE (reference sequence). V dropped 5 bases and J dropped 6 bases, with 10 bases sitting between them. CDR3 length: 12 amino acids. The CDR3 reads CASSSHIDTQYF. For the CDR3, the DNA is TGTGCCAGCAGTTCGCATATCGATACGCAGTATTTT.

This clonotype has at least ten counts. The chain employs TRBV5-1 and TRBJ1-1; D call uncertain. Trimming took off 4 bases at V and 7 bases at J, with 17 bases between the two ends. The CDR3 is 14 residues long. Germline V gene lookup returns CDR1 SGHRS and CDR2 YFSETQ. The CDR3 here is CASSNLGAYGEAFF. The DNA for the CDR3 is TGCGCCAGCAGCAACTTGGGAGCCTATGGTGAAGCTTTCTTT.

This clonotype was observed many times. This chain joins TRBV28 and TRBJ1-5; perhaps TRBD1 as D (6 bases). Per germline, CDR1 MDHEN and CDR2 SYDVKM. There are 14 residues in the CDR3. The V and J ends lost 4 bases and 6 bases respectively, with 13 bases between them. DNA of the CDR3: TGTGCCAGCAGTTACAGGGTTAGGGGTCAGCCCCAGCATTTT. Protein product: CASSYRVRGQPQHF.

This clonotype is deemed medium-sized. The gene calls are TRBV5-1 and TRBJ2-2; 12 positions match TRBD1. This CDR3 is built from 15 residues. CDR1 SGHRS and CDR2 YFSETQ come from the germline V gene. V gave up 4 bases and J gave up 6 bases; unmatched junction bases: 4. The CDR3 DNA sequence: TGCGCCAGCAGCCGAGGGACAGGGGGCGCCGGGGAGCTGTTTTTT. As protein: CASSRGTGGAGELFF.

This clonotype is judged medium-sized (0.01 to 0.1%). The rearrangement joins TRBV3-1 to TRBJ1-1; D gene uncertain. Germline V lookup: CDR1 LGHDT, CDR2 YNNKEL (reference sequence). The CDR3 totals 17 residues. Trimming left V 4 bases short and J 1 base short, with 19 bases between. CDR3 residues: CASSPGPGSVRNTEAFF. The DNA of the CDR3 is TGTGCCAGCAGCCCCGGACCGGGCTCTGTTCGGAACACTGAAGCTTTCTTT.

By its share, this clonotype is large. The rearrangement joins TRBV28 to TRBJ2-2; D uncertain. The germline V gene has CDR1 MDHEN and CDR2 SYDVKM. The CDR3 extends over 15 amino acids. V was clipped by 1 base and J by 5 bases, with 11 bases between them. The CDR3 reads CASSLSLGRTGELFF. CDR3 in DNA: TGTGCCAGCAGTTTATCTCTGGGAAGGACCGGGGAGCTGTTTTTT.

This clonotype was counted ten times or more. The chain has TRBV7-6 and TRBJ2-2, with 11 positions matching TRBD1. This CDR3 comprises 17 residues. Unmatched junction bases numbered 5, after V lost 5 bases and J lost 0 bases. Germline-derived CDR1 and CDR2 are SGHVS and FNYEAQ. The CDR3 is CASSRTGGASNTGELFF. The CDR3, as DNA: TGTGCCAGCAGCCGGACAGGGGGCGCGTCGAACACCGGGGAGCTGTTTTTT.

By share of the sample, this clonotype is medium-sized. This chain joins TRBV20-1 and TRBJ2-4; perhaps D is TRBD1 or TRBD2 (6 bases each). V was clipped by 4 bases and J by 0 bases, with 16 bases between them. CDR1 is DFQATT and CDR2 is SNEGSKA in the germline V gene (reference sequence). The CDR3 has 16 residues. The CDR3 sequence is CSATGGRGLAKNIQYF. In DNA, the CDR3 is TGCAGTGCTACCGGAGGCAGGGGACTAGCCAAAAACATTCAGTACTTC.